This is a list of T cell receptor beta chains from one sample in a study of blood T cell repertoires in COVID-19. TCRdb's copy holds only in-frame clones and misses some; the assay was immunoSEQ multiplex PCR. Found here are some 200,000 clones, roughly 89% of them singletons; the top ten hold roughly 3.7%. The sequencing input was peripheral blood. The receptors originated from a young man with active or convalescent COVID-19. CDR3s include the opening cysteine and the closing phenylalanine or tryptophan. Fields, in order: clone size, V gene, D gene, J gene, CDR3 protein, CDR3 DNA. The D gene is left open where the match is weak. Rows may omit the clone size; those that give it use once, few, many or a size class.

>-|TRBV11-2|TRBD2|TRBJ2-5
CASRLALAGGWETQYF
TGTGCCAGCAGGCTAGCGCTAGCGGGGGGTTGGGAGACCCAGTACTTC
>-|TRBV28|TRBD1|TRBJ1-2
CASSKRTGRSANYGYTF
TGTGCCAGCAGCAAGCGGACAGGCCGATCAGCTAACTATGGCTACACCTTC
>-|TRBV18|TRBD1|TRBJ1-1
CASSPLDRATEAFF
TGTGCCAGCTCACCACTGGACAGGGCCACTGAAGCTTTCTTT
>-|TRBV5-1|-|TRBJ2-3
CASSLSSADTQYF
TGCGCCAGCAGCTTGTCCAGCGCAGATACGCAGTATTTT
>-|TRBV2|-|TRBJ1-2
CASSTGYPGGYTF
TGTGCCAGCAGCACAGGGTACCCTGGTGGCTACACCTTC
>-|TRBV6-2/TRBV6-3|-|TRBJ1-2
CASSPRTVGYTF
TGTGCCAGCAGCCCCAGGACAGTTGGCTACACCTTC
>once|TRBV6-4|-|TRBJ1-5
CASSDSSPGGPRAPSNQPQHF
TGTGCCAGCAGTGACTCGAGTCCGGGGGGACCCAGGGCGCCTAGCAATCAGCCCCAGCATTTT
>-|TRBV6-6|-|TRBJ1-6
CASSYGGHNFSPLHF
TGTGCCAGCAGTTACGGTGGACATAACTTTTCACCCCTCCACTTT
>-|TRBV7-3|-|TRBJ2-3
CASSHSGYRTDTQYF
TGTGCCAGCAGCCACTCAGGTTACCGCACAGATACGCAGTATTTT
>-|TRBV11-2|TRBD1|TRBJ1-2
CASSQGGQGAVGYTF
TGTGCCAGCAGCCAGGGGGGACAGGGGGCTGTTGGCTACACCTTC
>-|TRBV15|-|TRBJ1-1
CATSRDFWRNTEAFF
TGTGCCACCAGCAGAGATTTTTGGAGGAACACTGAAGCTTTCTTT
>-|TRBV6-5|-|TRBJ1-2
CASSYQGMQGYTF
TGTGCCAGCAGTTACCAGGGGATGCAGGGCTACACCTTC
>-|TRBV11-3|TRBD1|TRBJ2-3
CASRSDRGLADTQYF
TGTGCCAGCAGATCAGACAGGGGGCTAGCAGATACGCAGTATTTT
>few|TRBV6-5|TRBD1|TRBJ1-2
CASSPGTVNNGYTF
TGTGCCAGCAGTCCCGGGACAGTCAATAACGGCTACACCTTC
>-|TRBV9|-|TRBJ2-5
CASSGIPGQPTQETQYF
TGTGCCAGCAGCGGGATTCCCGGACAGCCAACCCAAGAGACCCAGTACTTC
>-|TRBV28|-|TRBJ2-5
CASSPQAPLGTQYF
TGTGCCAGCAGTCCCCAGGCCCCTTTGGGGACCCAGTACTTC
>-|TRBV9|-|TRBJ2-1
CASSVGGLTNEQFF
TGTGCCAGCAGCGTAGGAGGACTAACCAATGAGCAGTTCTTC
>-|TRBV20-1|-|TRBJ1-1
CSASLGGVWDTEAFF
TGCAGTGCTAGTCTAGGGGGGGTGTGGGACACTGAAGCTTTCTTT
>-|TRBV12-3/TRBV12-4|TRBD1|TRBJ1-1
CASATGAAGAFF
TGTGCCAGCGCCACAGGGGCGGCAGGGGCTTTCTTT
>-|TRBV25-1|-|TRBJ1-1
CASSERGHLNTEAFF
TGTGCCAGCAGTGAGCGGGGGCACCTTAACACTGAAGCTTTCTTT
>-|TRBV7-3|TRBD1|TRBJ1-1
CASSPGQGAEAFF
TGTGCCAGCAGTCCAGGACAGGGGGCTGAAGCTTTCTTT
>once|TRBV19|TRBD1|TRBJ2-5
CASSPDRGETQYF
TGTGCCAGTAGTCCGGACAGGGGGGAGACCCAGTACTTC
>-|TRBV29-1|-|TRBJ1-1
CSVGVNTEAFF
TGCAGCGTTGGAGTGAACACTGAAGCTTTCTTT